This T cell receptor beta chain was recovered during a study of PD-1 blockade in classical Hodgkin lymphoma. Study overall: Patients in the cohort were put on intravenous nivolumab, 3 mg/kg every 2 weeks.

With regard to this clone: Antigen specificity is unknown.

Repertoires were generated with immunoSEQ multiplex PCR, while TCRdb's copy carries only in-frame clones and drops some. Here the sample spans 30,000 to 40,000 clones, over 75% being singletons. Each patient relapsed following autologous stem cell transplantation, and prior brentuximab vedotin exposure differed. The CD4+ T cells used were purified from thawed PBMCs through magnetic negative selection. Complete response, partial response or progressive disease were the best responses. Study results and caveats: It was CD4+ TCR diversity, not CD8+, that rose significantly by C4D1. Healthy donors were reported to have higher baseline TCR diversity than newly diagnosed patients.

There are 17 residues in the CDR3. V shed 3 bases and J shed 0 bases, with 18 bases lying between them. Germline CDR1 SGDLS, CDR2 YYNGEE. The V gene is TRBV9, the J gene TRBJ2-5; D may be TRBD2 (6 bases). The source material was CD4+ T cells from blood, sampled at baseline. This clonotype was sampled from a human donor with classical Hodgkin lymphoma. The CDR3 loop is CASSAFQLADYQETQYF. The CDR3 nucleotides read TGTGCCAGCAGCGCGTTCCAATTAGCGGACTACCAAGAGACCCAGTACTTC. Supplemented by reference TRBV9 and TRBJ2-5, the full variable domain reads DSGVTQTPKHLITATGQRVTLRCSPRSGDLSVYWYQQSLDQGLQFLIQYYNGEERAKGNILERFSAQQFPDLHSELNLSSLELGDSALYFCASSAFQLADYQETQYFGPGTRLLVL.